The 14 T cell receptor beta chains reported below all come from one sample, sequenced in a study of metastatic and nonmetastatic thyroid tumors (dated by TCRdb to 2020 to 2022). Before undergoing thyroid surgery, none of the patients had been given any kind of treatment. The library relied on PCR. The sequencer listed for this sample is Illumina HiSeq 4000. TCRdb reworked the public reads: Q25 trimming with fastp, MiXCR clone assembly, productive beta chains retained. Present in this sample are 25,000 to 35,000 clones, approximately 4% of which were seen just once. The ten largest clones take up about 21% of the sample. Sequenced input: blood. The origin of the receptors is a female donor with papillary thyroid cancer or a benign thyroid nodule (not recorded which). Some clones in this sample may be carry-over from other donors' samples.

This clone was observed many times. The chain uses TRBV28 and TRBJ2-5; 8 bases align to TRBD2. The germline V gene has CDR1 MDHEN and CDR2 SYDVKM. Germline trimming cut 5 bases from V and 4 bases from J; bases unmatched to any gene: 6. CDR3 size: 14 residues. CDR3 sequence reads: CASSLAGPPETQYF. In DNA form, the CDR3 reads TGTGCCAGCAGTCTAGCGGGCCCCCCAGAGACCCAGTACTTC.

This clone was picked up a small number of times. CDR3 sequence reads: CSAHTGEGNEKLFF. CDR3 DNA sequence: TGCAGTGCCCATACAGGGGAGGGGAATGAAAAACTGTTTTTT. V is TRBV20-1 and J is TRBJ1-4, with TRBD1 matching over 7 bases. In germline, CDR1 is DFQATT, CDR2 SNEGSKA (reference sequence). With V trimmed by 6 bases and J by 5 bases, 9 bases remained unmatched. The CDR3 is made up of 14 amino acids.

A note on this clone: This CDR3 fails to terminate in the conserved phenylalanine or tryptophan, so it likely reflects a read error. V and J are TRBV5-5 and TRBJ2-7; TRBD1 aligns across 8 bases. With V trimmed by 7 bases and J by 4 bases, 10 bases remained unmatched. There are 14 residues in the CDR3. Germline values: CDR1 SGHKS, CDR2 YYEKEE (reference sequence). DNA of the CDR3: TGTGCCAGCTGCTATAGGGACAGGACGTACGAGCAGTACATC. Its protein product is CASCYRDRTYEQYI.

This clone was found a few times. This sequence joins TRBV28 and TRBJ2-3, with D possibly being TRBD1 (6 bases). Germline assignment: CDR1 MDHEN and CDR2 SYDVKM. The CDR3 covers 13 residues. Trimming shortened V by 5 bases and J by 6 bases, and 12 bases separated the two germline ends. The CDR3 DNA reads as TGTGCCAGCAGTACAGGGTCAGAGGATACGCAGTATTTT. Translated: CASSTGSEDTQYF.

This clone was counted ten times or more. This chain joins TRBV5-1 and TRBJ1-3; unclear D gene. This CDR3 has 19 amino acids. Germline lookup yields CDR1 SGHRS and CDR2 YFSETQ. Trimming removed 0 bases from V and 4 bases from J, with 23 bases in between. The DNA for the CDR3 is TGCGCCAGCAGCTTGGTAAATTATGAGGGTCCACTTGTAGGAAACACCATATATTTT. Translating gives CASSLVNYEGPLVGNTIYF.

V gene TRBV9 combines with J gene TRBJ2-7; TRBD2 agrees at 7 bases. V trimming: 4 bases; J trimming: 1 base; junction bases outside the gene matches: 11. Germline loops: CDR1 SGDLS, CDR2 YYNGEE. This CDR3 comprises 16 residues. The CDR3 nucleotides read TGTGCCAGCAGCCCCGGGGGTGGGCGGGAGTCCTACGAGCAGTACTTC. Translated, it gives CASSPGGGRESYEQYF.

This clone has at least ten counts. This sequence joins TRBV30 and TRBJ1-2, with D unclear. CDR1 is GTSNPN, CDR2 SVGIG, per germline (reference sequence). The CDR3 has 15 amino acids. V was shortened by 3 bases and J by 4 bases, with 18 bases between the two germline ends. The CDR3 is CAWRRTPVGVYGYTF. The DNA of the CDR3 is TGTGCCTGGAGACGGACTCCAGTCGGGGTCTATGGCTACACCTTC.

The gene calls are TRBV11-2 and TRBJ2-3; D possibly corresponds to TRBD1 (5 bases). The CDR3 consists of 14 residues. V lost 5 bases and J 6 bases, leaving 15 bases between the germline ends. The V gene's germline CDR1 is SGHAT and CDR2 FQNNGV. The CDR3 sequence: CASSLKGFSDTQYF. DNA of the CDR3: TGTGCCAGCAGCCTTAAGGGGTTTTCGGATACGCAGTATTTT.

This clone was recorded at least ten times. The rearrangement links TRBV3-1 to TRBJ2-5; 8 nucleotides match TRBD1. V trimming: 4 bases; J trimming: 4 bases; junction bases outside the gene matches: 8. CDR3 length equals 15 residues. Germline CDR1 reads LGHDT; CDR2 reads YNNKEL (reference sequence). DNA for the CDR3: TGTGCCAGCAGCCGCGGGACAGGAATGGGAGAGACCCAGTACTTC. Translating gives CASSRGTGMGETQYF.

The V call is TRBV5-1, the J call TRBJ2-7; 8 bases are shared with TRBD1. V lost 2 bases to trimming and J lost 5 bases; unmatched junction nucleotides: 9. Germline assignment: CDR1 SGHRS and CDR2 YFSETQ. This CDR3 region has 15 residues. The CDR3: CASSLPLDRDDEQYF. DNA for the CDR3: TGCGCCAGCAGCTTACCCCTGGACAGGGATGACGAGCAGTACTTC.

This clone has a count of ten or more. The V call is TRBV19, the J call TRBJ1-1; D is perhaps TRBD1 (5 bases). Germline CDR1 LNHDA, CDR2 SQIVND (reference sequence). There are 15 residues in the CDR3. Trimming pared 9 bases from V and 0 bases from J, leaving 17 bases between. CDR3 in DNA: TGTGCCAGCATCCGGGCGGGGGGGGTGAACACTGAAGCTTTCTTT. Translating gives CASIRAGGVNTEAFF. The full variable domain, completed using reference TRBV19 and TRBJ1-1, is DGGITQSPKYLFRKEGQNVTLSCEQNLNHDAMYWYRQDPGQGLRLIYYSQIVNDFQKGDIAEGYSVSREKKESFPLTVTSAQKNPTAFYLCASIRAGGVNTEAFFGQGTRLTVV.

The rearrangement links TRBV20-1 to TRBJ2-3; TRBD1 matches 10 bases. V lost 5 bases to trimming and J lost 1 base; unmatched junction nucleotides: 12. The CDR3 covers 17 residues. Germline CDR1 reads DFQATT; CDR2 reads SNEGSKA (reference sequence). CDR3 bases: TGCAGTGCTGACCGGGACAGGGGAAGTGGGGGCACAGATACGCAGTATTTT. Amino acid sequence: CSADRDRGSGGTDTQYF.

This clone was seen ten or more times. The chain couples TRBV9 to TRBJ1-3; no reliable D call. Germline assignment: CDR1 SGDLS and CDR2 YYNGEE. This CDR3 has 13 amino acids. V lost 4 bases and J lost 2, with 7 bases in between. The CDR3 coding sequence is TGTGCCAGCAGCCCCCAGCCTGGAAACACCATATATTTT. It specifies CASSPQPGNTIYF.

Many counts were recorded for this clone. The V and J genes are TRBV20-1 and TRBJ2-1, with 9 bases aligning to TRBD2. The CDR3 extends over 17 amino acids. V lost 0 bases, J lost 6 bases, and 12 bases stayed unmatched. Germline V gene sequence: CDR1 DFQATT, CDR2 SNEGSKA (reference sequence). CDR3 in amino acids: CSARDPSASGMFNEQFF. In DNA form, the CDR3 reads TGCAGTGCTAGAGACCCTTCGGCTAGCGGGATGTTCAATGAGCAGTTCTTC.